One sample yielded the 27 T cell receptor beta chains listed below, sequenced in a study of tumor T cells in aggressive B-cell lymphoma. Produced via immunoSEQ multiplex PCR; TCRdb's table is partial and in-frame only. The sample lists more than 2,500 clones, roughly nine tenths occurring once. Sequencing used tumor tissue. The receptors here all came from an adult with diffuse large B cell lymphoma.

V is TRBV4-2 and J is TRBJ2-3; possible D gene TRBD2, 6 bases. The CDR3 totals 15 residues. Trimming took off 0 bases at V and 1 base at J, with 8 bases between the two ends. Germline CDR1 LGHNA, CDR2 YNFKEQ. As DNA, the CDR3 is TGTGCCAGCAGCCAAGAATGGGAGGGCACAGATACGCAGTATTTT. Translating gives CASSQEWEGTDTQYF.

This clone was seen once. The rearrangement links TRBV29-1 to TRBJ2-3; the D gene is possibly TRBD1 (5 bases). The V gene's germline CDR1 is SQVTM and CDR2 ANQGSEA. V was clipped by 6 bases and J by 4 bases, with 17 bases between them. The CDR3 consists of 14 residues. In nucleotides, the CDR3 is TGCAGCGTCCAATTTGGGGCTGTTCCAGATACGCAGTATTTT. It yields the protein CSVQFGAVPDTQYF.

The genes are TRBV7-3 and TRBJ2-2; TRBD1 aligns across 7 bases. The ends lost 4 bases at V and 4 bases at J; junction bases unmatched: 6. Germline CDR1 SGHTA, CDR2 FQGTGA. This CDR3 region has 15 residues. The CDR3 here is CASSSDRLSTGELFF. The DNA for the CDR3 is TGTGCCAGCAGCTCGGACAGGCTTTCCACCGGGGAGCTGTTTTTT.

In DNA, the CDR3 is TGTGCCAGCAGCTTCCGGACTAGCGGGGGGGCTAATACGCAGTATTTT. Residues: CASSFRTSGGANTQYF. The chain couples TRBV11-2 to TRBJ2-3; 15 nucleotides align to TRBD2. The V gene end was trimmed by 3 bases and the J gene end by 7 bases; junction bases not matched to a gene: 5. Per germline, CDR1 SGHAT and CDR2 FQNNGV. CDR3 length equals 16 residues.

This chain joins TRBV6-1 and TRBJ2-5; perhaps TRBD1 as D (6 bases). The end of the DNA fits TRBJ2-7 better, so the J call may be wrong. Germline V gives CDR1 MNHNS, CDR2 SASEGT. The CDR3 spans 14 residues. CDR3 DNA: TGTGCCAGCAGAGATTGGGACACGTCCTACGAGCAGTACTTC. This translates into CASRDWDTSYEQYF.

Concerning this clone: Compared with germline, one end of the junction differs, possibly owing to a read error. The chain uses TRBV7-8 and TRBJ2-7; TRBD1 matches at 7 bases. The germline CDR1 and CDR2 sequences are SGHVS and FQNEAQ. The CDR3 consists of 14 residues. The CDR3 loop reads CASSSRQGDYEQYF. The CDR3 region has the DNA TGTGCTAGCAGCTCTCGACAGGGAGACTACGAGCAGTACTTC.

This clone was counted a few times. Other DNA sequences in this specimen translate into the identical CDR3. The V call is TRBV19, the J call TRBJ2-2, with 7 bases matching TRBD2. Germline CDR1 LNHDA, CDR2 SQIVND (reference sequence). This CDR3 has 15 residues. V gave up 3 bases and J gave up 0 bases; unmatched junction bases: 1. The chain's CDR3 is CASSIGGANTGELFF. The CDR3 bases are TGTGCCAGTAGTATTGGGGGGGCGAACACCGGGGAGCTGTTTTTT.

CDR3 in DNA: TGTGCCACCCGGGACCCCGGGAGCTCCTACGAGCAGTACTTC. This gives the protein CATRDPGSSYEQYF. This rearrangement joins TRBV19 to TRBJ2-7; D may be TRBD2 (6 bases). The V and J ends lost 10 bases and 0 bases respectively, with 16 bases between them. Germline V gives CDR1 LNHDA, CDR2 SQIVND (reference sequence). The CDR3 sequence is 14 residues long.

This rearrangement joins TRBV2 to TRBJ2-7; the match to TRBD1 covers 9 bases. V was pared by 3 bases and J by 2 bases, with 8 bases of the junction left unmatched. Per the germline V gene, CDR1 is SNHLY and CDR2 is FYNNEI. CDR3 size: 16 residues. The CDR3 region is CASSERQGGIPYEQYF. The CDR3, as DNA: TGTGCCAGCAGTGAGAGACAGGGGGGAATTCCCTACGAGCAGTACTTC.

This chain links TRBV7-6 with TRBJ2-3; no definite D call. Germline loops: CDR1 SGHVS, CDR2 FNYEAQ. This CDR3 is 13 amino acids long. V was cut by 1 base and J by 5 bases, with 7 bases left in between. CDR3 sequence: CASSLGDQDTQYF. Written as DNA, the CDR3 is TGTGCCAGCAGCTTAGGCGATCAAGATACGCAGTATTTT.

This sequence joins TRBV2 and TRBJ2-7, with a possible D match to TRBD2 (5 bases). There are 13 residues in the CDR3. Germline V gene data show CDR1 as SNHLY and CDR2 as FYNNEI. V lost 4 bases, J lost 9 bases, and 16 bases lay in between. The CDR3 reads CASSVDHRDGQYF. The CDR3 DNA is TGTGCCAGCAGTGTCGACCATCGGGATGGGCAGTACTTC.

A single count supports this clone. J is TRBJ2-7 and V is TRBV5-6; TRBD2 aligns across 9 bases. Germline CDR1 reads SGHDT; CDR2 reads YYEEEE. V was clipped by 0 bases and J by 2 bases; unmatched bases: 6. The CDR3 extends over 16 amino acids. Here the CDR3 reads CASSLGLAGITYEQYF. CDR3 nucleotides: TGTGCCAGCAGCTTGGGCCTAGCGGGGATTACCTACGAGCAGTACTTC.

The V and J genes are TRBV5-6 and TRBJ1-6, with D perhaps matching TRBD1 (5 bases). Trimming removed 3 bases from V and 7 bases from J, with 14 bases in between. This CDR3 has 15 residues. CDR1 and CDR2 (germline): SGHDT, YYEEEE. Written as DNA, the CDR3 is TGTGCCAGCAGCTACCCCGGGAGGGGAAATTCACCCCTCCACTTT. Encoded protein: CASSYPGRGNSPLHF.

The V and J genes are TRBV9 and TRBJ2-7; unclear D gene. The V gene's germline CDR1 is SGDLS and CDR2 YYNGEE. The CDR3 covers 11 residues. V lost 4 bases to trimming and J lost 6 bases, with 8 bases between them. The CDR3 loop is CASSSGGEQYF. Written as DNA, the CDR3 is TGTGCCAGCAGCTCAGGTGGCGAGCAGTACTTC.

V is TRBV7-2 and J is TRBJ2-5; 7 positions match TRBD2. The J call may be mistaken, given a closer DNA end match to TRBJ2-7. This CDR3 comprises 14 residues. Germline loops: CDR1 SGHTA, CDR2 FQGNSA. CDR3 protein: CASSLARGGVEQYF. In nucleotides, the CDR3 is TGTGCCAGCAGCTTAGCGCGTGGGGGGGTCGAGCAGTACTTC.

The chain combines TRBV19 with TRBJ2-2; the match to TRBD2 covers 10 bases. This CDR3 contains 15 residues. Germline V gene data show CDR1 as LNHDA and CDR2 as SQIVND (reference sequence). Germline trimming cut 3 bases from V and 4 bases from J; bases unmatched to any gene: 2. The CDR3 spells CASSITSGATGELFF. CDR3 sequence (DNA): TGTGCCAGTAGTATTACTAGCGGGGCCACCGGGGAGCTGTTTTTT.

The chain has TRBV7-8 and TRBJ1-2; tentative D call: TRBD1 (6 bases). V dropped 1 base and J dropped 3 bases, with 15 bases sitting between them. From germline, CDR1 is SGHVS and CDR2 FQNEAQ. The CDR3 runs 16 residues. CDR3 in DNA: TGTGCCAGCAGCTTAGGTCGAGGGGGTAAGGACTATGGCTACACCTTC. This codes for CASSLGRGGKDYGYTF.

The genes are TRBV11-2 and TRBJ2-4; TRBD1 matches 8 bases. With 4 bases clipped from V and 8 bases from J, the junction kept 7 bases outside the gene matches. This CDR3 spans 14 amino acids. Germline CDR1 and CDR2: SGHAT and FQNNGV. The CDR3: CASSSPGGGDIQYF. The CDR3 DNA reads TGTGCCAGCAGCTCTCCAGGGGGCGGGGACATTCAGTACTTC.

The chain combines TRBV7-9 with TRBJ1-1, with 8 bases aligning to TRBD1. V dropped 5 bases and J dropped 5; count of bases not matched to a gene: 7. Germline assignment: CDR1 SEHNR and CDR2 FQNEAQ (reference sequence). The CDR3 totals 14 residues. CDR3: CASSPGQGWTEAFF. CDR3 sequence (DNA): TGTGCCAGCAGCCCCGGACAGGGATGGACTGAAGCTTTCTTT.

This clone was detected once. V gene TRBV15 combines with J gene TRBJ2-3; 10 nucleotides line up with TRBD2. The CDR3 has 16 amino acids. Germline CDR1 reads LNHNV; CDR2 reads YYDKDF (reference sequence). V was pared by 4 bases and J by 3 bases, with 7 bases of the junction left unmatched. CDR3: CATSTERGGRTDTQYF. The CDR3 bases are TGTGCCACCAGCACCGAGCGGGGGGGGAGGACAGATACGCAGTATTTT. Using reference TRBV15 and TRBJ2-3 for the parts outside the CDR3, the full variable domain is DAMVIQNPRYQVTQFGKPVTLSCSQTLNHNVMYWYQQKSSQAPKLLFHYYDKDFNNEADTPDNFQSRRPNTSFCFLDIRSPGLGDTAMYLCATSTERGGRTDTQYFGPGTRLTVL.

This chain uses TRBV5-1 with TRBJ2-5; D call uncertain. The J call is in doubt because the DNA end fits TRBJ2-7 better. The CDR3 has 13 amino acids. CDR1 is SGHRS, CDR2 YFSETQ, per germline. The CDR3 region has the DNA TGCGCCAGCAGCTCACAGCTCTCCTACGAGCAGTACTTC. It translates to CASSSQLSYEQYF.

J is TRBJ1-1 and V is TRBV9, with TRBD1 as a possible D gene (6 bases). This CDR3 region has 15 residues. Per the germline V gene, CDR1 is SGDLS and CDR2 is YYNGEE. Trimming cost V 3 bases and J 0 bases, with 12 bases left between them. CDR3 DNA sequence: TGTGCCAGCAGCGCCCGGGACACTATGAACACTGAAGCTTTCTTT. Protein product: CASSARDTMNTEAFF.

The chain carries TRBV18 and TRBJ1-4, with D uncertain. The length of the CDR3 is 14 residues. Per the germline V gene, CDR1 is KGHSH and CDR2 is LQKENI. Between the trimmed V and J ends, which lost 1 base and 3 bases, there was a span of 6 bases. CDR3 DNA sequence: TGTGCCAGCTCACCACGAGGTTCTAATGAAAAACTGTTTTTT. Translating it yields CASSPRGSNEKLFF.

J is TRBJ2-1 and V is TRBV28; D is uncertain. Germline V CDR1 and CDR2: MDHEN, SYDVKM. The CDR3 is 16 residues long. V lost 2 bases and J lost 0, with 11 bases in between. The CDR3 reads CASSLVGQGSYNEQFF. The DNA of the CDR3 is TGTGCCAGCAGTTTAGTGGGCCAAGGCTCCTACAATGAGCAGTTCTTC.

This rearrangement joins TRBV7-4 to TRBJ1-5; 8 bases match TRBD1. The germline CDR1 and CDR2 sequences are SGHVT and SQSDAQ. With V trimmed by 1 base and J by 7 bases, 15 bases remained unmatched. The CDR3 covers 18 residues. CDR3 loop: CASSLEEPGQEPVQPQHF. CDR3 in DNA: TGTGCCAGCAGCTTAGAGGAACCGGGACAGGAGCCGGTACAGCCCCAGCATTTT.

For this clone: Compared with germline, one end of the junction differs, possibly owing to a read error. Within the sample, other DNA sequences also encode this same CDR3. This rearrangement joins TRBV28 to TRBJ1-5; D might be TRBD1 (5 bases). The V gene's germline CDR1 is MDHEN and CDR2 SYDVKM. The CDR3 has 15 residues. The CDR3 DNA reads TGTGCCAGCATCCCGCAGGGTGAGGACAATCAGCCTCAGCATTTT. Amino acid sequence: CASIPQGEDNQPQHF.

The chain recombines TRBV7-8 with TRBJ1-2, with TRBD1 identical over 7 bases. Germline CDR1 SGHVS, CDR2 FQNEAQ. J gave up 2 bases and V 1 base, and 4 bases lay outside the gene matches. This CDR3 comprises 15 residues. CDR3 bases: TGTGCCAGCAGCTTAGAACACAGGGGAAACTATGGCTACACCTTC. It specifies CASSLEHRGNYGYTF.